The rows below give T cell receptor beta chains drawn from one sample of a study of shared clonotypes between healthy human individuals. The assay was immunoSEQ multiplex PCR, and TCRdb's table has in-frame clones only and misses some. The repertoire consists of some 1,100,000 clones, with about four fifths occurring once and the leading ten covering approximately 0.56%. Sample: memory CD4+ T cells from PBMCs. The source of these receptors is a man aged 18 to 35 in good health. Some clones in this sample may be carry-over from other donors' samples. Each CDR3 is given with its conserved first and last residue. Each record gives: CDR3 length, V gene, J gene, D gene, clone size, CDR3 protein, CDR3 DNA. The D gene is left open where the match is weak. The size of a clone is reported for some rows only, either as once, few or many, or as a class for expanded clones.

CDR3 length: 12
V gene: TRBV11-3
J gene: TRBJ1-1
D gene: -
clone size: -
CDR3 protein: CASSLDQGMAFF
CDR3 DNA: TGTGCCAGCAGCTTAGATCAGGGAATGGCTTTCTTT

CDR3 length: 15
V gene: TRBV28
J gene: TRBJ1-2
D gene: -
clone size: -
CDR3 protein: CASSPTGPVLYGYTF
CDR3 DNA: TGTGCCAGCAGCCCGACCGGACCTGTCCTCTATGGCTACACCTTC

CDR3 length: 12
V gene: TRBV7-2
J gene: TRBJ2-3
D gene: -
clone size: -
CDR3 protein: CASSPVSDTQYF
CDR3 DNA: TGTGCCAGCAGCCCCGTTAGCGATACGCAGTATTTT

CDR3 length: 17
V gene: TRBV4-2
J gene: TRBJ2-1
D gene: -
clone size: -
CDR3 protein: CASSRIDSGIPYNEQFF
CDR3 DNA: TGTGCCAGCAGCCGTATAGATTCGGGGATCCCCTACAATGAGCAGTTCTTC

CDR3 length: 18
V gene: TRBV4-3
J gene: TRBJ2-1
D gene: TRBD2
clone size: -
CDR3 protein: CASSPRASLQRGYNEQFF
CDR3 DNA: TGCGCCAGCAGCCCCCGAGCCAGCTTGCAGCGGGGCTACAATGAGCAGTTCTTC

CDR3 length: 14
V gene: TRBV28
J gene: TRBJ2-7
D gene: -
clone size: few
CDR3 protein: CASTRGMFSYEQYF
CDR3 DNA: TGTGCCAGCACCCGGGGAATGTTCTCCTACGAGCAGTACTTC

CDR3 length: 15
V gene: TRBV7-2
J gene: TRBJ1-3
D gene: TRBD1
clone size: -
CDR3 protein: CASRQGGTAGNTIYF
CDR3 DNA: TGTGCCAGCAGGCAAGGGGGGACAGCTGGAAACACCATATATTTT

CDR3 length: 15
V gene: TRBV6-1
J gene: TRBJ2-6
D gene: -
clone size: once
CDR3 protein: CASKPTGIGANVLTF
CDR3 DNA: TGTGCCAGCAAACCCACAGGGATCGGGGCCAACGTCCTGACTTTC

CDR3 length: 14
V gene: TRBV30
J gene: TRBJ1-3
D gene: TRBD1
clone size: -
CDR3 protein: CAWSTGGSGNTIYF
CDR3 DNA: TGTGCCTGGAGTACAGGGGGCTCTGGAAACACCATATATTTT

CDR3 length: 17
V gene: TRBV28
J gene: TRBJ1-4
D gene: TRBD1
clone size: -
CDR3 protein: CASSSPGTAATNEKLFF
CDR3 DNA: TGTGCCAGCAGTTCCCCAGGGACAGCCGCAACTAATGAAAAACTGTTTTTT

CDR3 length: 17
V gene: TRBV19
J gene: TRBJ2-1
D gene: -
clone size: -
CDR3 protein: CASSPLGVGPSYNEQFF
CDR3 DNA: TGTGCCAGTAGCCCCTTAGGTGTGGGGCCCTCCTACAATGAGCAGTTCTTC

CDR3 length: 12
V gene: TRBV6-5
J gene: TRBJ1-2
D gene: -
clone size: few
CDR3 protein: CASSPSVGGYTF
CDR3 DNA: TGTGCCAGCAGCCCCTCGGTTGGGGGCTACACCTTC

CDR3 length: 15
V gene: TRBV6-5
J gene: TRBJ2-7
D gene: -
clone size: -
CDR3 protein: CASSYIGGGIAEQYF
CDR3 DNA: TGTGCCAGCAGTTATATAGGGGGTGGAATAGCCGAGCAGTACTTC

CDR3 length: 16
V gene: TRBV7-9
J gene: TRBJ2-7
D gene: -
clone size: -
CDR3 protein: CASSLVGAGKAYEQYF
CDR3 DNA: TGTGCCAGCAGCTTAGTGGGGGCGGGTAAGGCCTACGAGCAGTACTTC

CDR3 length: 13
V gene: TRBV7-3
J gene: TRBJ2-7
D gene: -
clone size: -
CDR3 protein: CASSRNTGTEQYF
CDR3 DNA: TGTGCCAGCAGCCGGAACACGGGGACCGAGCAGTACTTC

CDR3 length: 15
V gene: TRBV6-5
J gene: TRBJ2-7
D gene: TRBD1
clone size: -
CDR3 protein: CASSYPHRDRDTKYF
CDR3 DNA: TGTGCCAGCAGTTACCCCCACCGGGACAGGGATACAAAATACTTC

CDR3 length: 13
V gene: TRBV5-4
J gene: TRBJ1-4
D gene: TRBD1
clone size: -
CDR3 protein: CASRQGGNEKLFF
CDR3 DNA: TGTGCCAGCAGGCAGGGGGGTAATGAAAAACTGTTTTTT

CDR3 length: 17
V gene: TRBV7-2
J gene: TRBJ2-7
D gene: TRBD2
clone size: -
CDR3 protein: CASSRRTSARSSYEQYF
CDR3 DNA: TGTGCCAGCAGCAGACGGACTAGCGCGAGGTCCTCCTACGAGCAGTACTTC

CDR3 length: 15
V gene: TRBV28
J gene: TRBJ1-3
D gene: TRBD1
clone size: -
CDR3 protein: CATLPGQGAGNTIYF
CDR3 DNA: TGTGCCACCTTACCGGGACAGGGGGCTGGAAACACCATATATTTT

CDR3 length: 14
V gene: TRBV5-6
J gene: TRBJ1-3
D gene: -
clone size: -
CDR3 protein: CASSFSPAGNTIYF
CDR3 DNA: TGTGCCAGCAGCTTTTCCCCGGCTGGAAACACCATATATTTT

CDR3 length: 14
V gene: TRBV28
J gene: TRBJ1-2
D gene: TRBD1
clone size: -
CDR3 protein: CASSFGRGQGGYTF
CDR3 DNA: TGTGCCAGCAGTTTTGGGAGGGGGCAGGGCGGCTACACCTTC

CDR3 length: 15
V gene: TRBV28
J gene: TRBJ1-2
D gene: -
clone size: -
CDR3 protein: CASSLSSGTRPGYTF
CDR3 DNA: TGTGCCAGCAGTTTATCGTCCGGGACACGGCCTGGCTACACCTTC

CDR3 length: 18
V gene: TRBV11-2
J gene: TRBJ1-5
D gene: -
clone size: -
CDR3 protein: CASSLIGRFEGKNQPQHF
CDR3 DNA: TGTGCCAGCAGCTTAATAGGGCGATTCGAGGGAAAAAATCAGCCCCAGCATTTT

CDR3 length: 13
V gene: TRBV10-3
J gene: TRBJ1-1
D gene: -
clone size: -
CDR3 protein: CAIRVDGNTEAFF
CDR3 DNA: TGTGCCATCAGGGTGGACGGGAACACTGAAGCTTTCTTT

CDR3 length: 17
V gene: TRBV7-3
J gene: TRBJ2-4
D gene: -
clone size: once
CDR3 protein: CASSLDGGGAAKNIQYF
CDR3 DNA: TGTGCCAGCAGCTTAGATGGGGGCGGTGCAGCCAAAAACATTCAGTACTTC

CDR3 length: 19
V gene: TRBV28
J gene: TRBJ1-1
D gene: -
clone size: -
CDR3 protein: CASSSTSYDQGRWDTEAFF
CDR3 DNA: TGTGCCAGCAGTTCCACGAGTTACGATCAGGGAAGGTGGGACACTGAAGCTTTCTTT

CDR3 length: 14
V gene: TRBV7-2
J gene: TRBJ1-3
D gene: -
clone size: -
CDR3 protein: CASSQAFSGNTIYF
CDR3 DNA: TGTGCCAGCTCCCAGGCGTTCTCTGGAAACACCATATATTTT

CDR3 length: 15
V gene: TRBV5-1
J gene: TRBJ1-1
D gene: -
clone size: once
CDR3 protein: CASSLVGQQNTEAFF
CDR3 DNA: TGCGCCAGCAGCTTGGTCGGGCAGCAGAACACTGAAGCTTTCTTT

CDR3 length: 15
V gene: TRBV7-2
J gene: TRBJ2-7
D gene: -
clone size: -
CDR3 protein: CASSLGSGSTYEQYF
CDR3 DNA: TGTGCCAGCAGCTTAGGGTCAGGGAGTACCTACGAGCAGTACTTC

CDR3 length: 16
V gene: TRBV7-9
J gene: TRBJ2-3
D gene: -
clone size: -
CDR3 protein: CASSLEFRSSTDTQYF
CDR3 DNA: TGTGCCAGCAGCTTAGAGTTCAGGAGTAGCACAGATACGCAGTATTTT

CDR3 length: 13
V gene: TRBV7-9
J gene: TRBJ1-5
D gene: -
clone size: -
CDR3 protein: CASSLDPGTGLHF
CDR3 DNA: TGTGCCAGCAGCTTAGACCCCGGCACAGGGTTACATTTT

CDR3 length: 13
V gene: TRBV29-1
J gene: TRBJ1-1
D gene: -
clone size: -
CDR3 protein: CSLREVGDTEAFF
CDR3 DNA: TGCAGCCTCCGGGAGGTAGGTGACACTGAAGCTTTCTTT

CDR3 length: 13
V gene: TRBV7-9
J gene: TRBJ2-3
D gene: -
clone size: -
CDR3 protein: CASSFDNPDTQYF
CDR3 DNA: TGTGCCAGCAGCTTCGATAACCCAGATACGCAGTATTTT

CDR3 length: 15
V gene: TRBV4-3
J gene: TRBJ1-2
D gene: -
clone size: -
CDR3 protein: CASSQPRTGTDGYTF
CDR3 DNA: TGCGCCAGCAGCCAACCACGAACCGGGACTGATGGCTACACCTTC

CDR3 length: 14
V gene: TRBV7-8
J gene: TRBJ2-7
D gene: -
clone size: -
CDR3 protein: CASSSTPPSYEQYF
CDR3 DNA: TGTGCCAGCAGCTCAACCCCACCCTCCTACGAGCAGTACTTC

CDR3 length: 16
V gene: TRBV4-2
J gene: TRBJ2-1
D gene: TRBD1
clone size: few
CDR3 protein: CASSRQGTGFYNEQFF
CDR3 DNA: TGTGCCAGCAGCCGCCAGGGGACAGGGTTCTACAATGAGCAGTTCTTC

CDR3 length: 16
V gene: TRBV7-2
J gene: TRBJ2-1
D gene: -
clone size: -
CDR3 protein: CASSRGLGSSYNEQFF
CDR3 DNA: TGTGCCAGCAGCCGAGGACTGGGGAGCTCCTACAATGAGCAGTTCTTC

CDR3 length: 12
V gene: TRBV28
J gene: TRBJ1-1
D gene: TRBD1
clone size: -
CDR3 protein: CATGTVNTEAFF
CDR3 DNA: TGTGCCACCGGGACAGTGAACACTGAAGCTTTCTTT

CDR3 length: 13
V gene: TRBV10-2
J gene: TRBJ1-2
D gene: -
clone size: once
CDR3 protein: CASSESGVWGYTF
CDR3 DNA: TGCGCCAGCAGTGAGTCGGGTGTATGGGGCTACACCTTC

CDR3 length: 14
V gene: TRBV6-5
J gene: TRBJ2-7
D gene: TRBD2
clone size: -
CDR3 protein: CASRPSGGAYEQYF
CDR3 DNA: TGTGCCAGCAGACCTAGCGGAGGAGCCTACGAGCAGTACTTC

CDR3 length: 15
V gene: TRBV28
J gene: TRBJ1-5
D gene: -
clone size: few
CDR3 protein: CASSLRKTGNQPQHF
CDR3 DNA: TGTGCCAGCAGTTTAAGAAAGACAGGTAATCAGCCCCAGCATTTT

CDR3 length: 14
V gene: TRBV9
J gene: TRBJ2-1
D gene: TRBD2
clone size: -
CDR3 protein: CASSVDPSGNEQFF
CDR3 DNA: TGTGCCAGCAGCGTAGACCCTAGCGGTAATGAGCAGTTCTTC

CDR3 length: 14
V gene: TRBV5-1
J gene: TRBJ2-7
D gene: TRBD2
clone size: -
CDR3 protein: CASSKGTSLGEQYF
CDR3 DNA: TGCGCCAGCAGCAAAGGGACTAGCCTTGGCGAGCAGTACTTC

CDR3 length: 14
V gene: TRBV5-4
J gene: TRBJ1-4
D gene: -
clone size: -
CDR3 protein: CASSLGATAEKLFF
CDR3 DNA: TGTGCCAGCAGCTTGGGGGCAACGGCGGAAAAACTGTTTTTT

CDR3 length: 14
V gene: TRBV7-6
J gene: TRBJ2-1
D gene: TRBD2
clone size: -
CDR3 protein: CASSLVAGVNEQFF
CDR3 DNA: TGTGCCAGCAGCTTAGTAGCGGGAGTCAATGAGCAGTTCTTC

CDR3 length: 15
V gene: TRBV11-2
J gene: TRBJ2-5
D gene: -
clone size: -
CDR3 protein: CASSLSPQKGETQYF
CDR3 DNA: TGTGCCAGCAGCTTAAGTCCACAAAAGGGGGAGACCCAGTACTTC

CDR3 length: 15
V gene: TRBV29-1
J gene: TRBJ2-3
D gene: TRBD2
clone size: -
CDR3 protein: CSARRPAGDTDTQYF
CDR3 DNA: TGCAGCGCCCGAAGGCCGGCGGGAGACACAGATACGCAGTATTTT

CDR3 length: 16
V gene: TRBV28
J gene: TRBJ1-4
D gene: TRBD1
clone size: few
CDR3 protein: CASSLYRGPANEKLFF
CDR3 DNA: TGTGCCAGCAGTCTCTACAGGGGGCCGGCTAATGAAAAACTGTTTTTT

CDR3 length: 17
V gene: TRBV28
J gene: TRBJ1-3
D gene: -
clone size: -
CDR3 protein: CASSSPWYRVSGNTIYF
CDR3 DNA: TGTGCCAGCAGTTCCCCTTGGTACAGGGTCTCTGGAAACACCATATATTTT

CDR3 length: 15
V gene: TRBV5-1
J gene: TRBJ2-7
D gene: -
clone size: -
CDR3 protein: CASSLWAQEAYEQYF
CDR3 DNA: TGCGCCAGCAGCTTGTGGGCTCAGGAGGCCTACGAGCAGTACTTC

CDR3 length: 12
V gene: TRBV30
J gene: TRBJ1-1
D gene: -
clone size: -
CDR3 protein: CAWSAKGLRAFF
CDR3 DNA: TGTGCCTGGAGTGCCAAGGGCTTGCGGGCTTTCTTT

CDR3 length: 13
V gene: TRBV7-9
J gene: TRBJ2-3
D gene: -
clone size: -
CDR3 protein: CASSPPSTDTQYF
CDR3 DNA: TGTGCCAGCAGCCCCCCAAGCACAGATACGCAGTATTTT

CDR3 length: 17
V gene: TRBV18
J gene: TRBJ2-7
D gene: TRBD2
clone size: -
CDR3 protein: CASSPNNGLAGFYEQYF
CDR3 DNA: TGTGCCAGCTCACCCAATAATGGACTAGCGGGGTTTTACGAGCAGTACTTC

CDR3 length: 16
V gene: TRBV4-1
J gene: TRBJ2-5
D gene: TRBD2
clone size: -
CDR3 protein: CASSQDGGTSGETQYF
CDR3 DNA: TGCGCCAGCAGCCAAGATGGCGGGACTAGCGGAGAGACCCAGTACTTC

CDR3 length: 14
V gene: TRBV7-2
J gene: TRBJ1-1
D gene: TRBD1
clone size: many
CDR3 protein: CASSTGTVNTEAFF
CDR3 DNA: TGTGCCAGCAGCACCGGGACAGTTAACACTGAAGCTTTCTTT

CDR3 length: 15
V gene: TRBV5-1
J gene: TRBJ2-1
D gene: TRBD1
clone size: -
CDR3 protein: CASSLEAGGIDEQFF
CDR3 DNA: TGCGCCAGCAGCTTGGAGGCAGGGGGCATCGATGAGCAGTTCTTC

CDR3 length: 15
V gene: TRBV7-2
J gene: TRBJ2-2
D gene: TRBD1
clone size: few
CDR3 protein: CASSQGAPNTGELFF
CDR3 DNA: TGTGCCAGCAGCCAGGGGGCTCCGAACACCGGGGAGCTGTTTTTT

CDR3 length: 15
V gene: TRBV7-7
J gene: TRBJ2-7
D gene: -
clone size: few
CDR3 protein: CASSLGPGASYEQYF
CDR3 DNA: TGTGCCAGCAGCTTGGGCCCAGGGGCATCCTACGAGCAGTACTTC

CDR3 length: 15
V gene: TRBV11-2
J gene: TRBJ2-2
D gene: -
clone size: -
CDR3 protein: CASSLLGGRTGELFF
CDR3 DNA: TGTGCCAGCAGCTTACTAGGAGGCCGGACCGGGGAGCTGTTTTTT

CDR3 length: 15
V gene: TRBV5-6
J gene: TRBJ2-7
D gene: -
clone size: few
CDR3 protein: CASSVGGVFSYEQYF
CDR3 DNA: TGTGCCAGCAGCGTTGGCGGGGTTTTCTCCTACGAGCAGTACTTC